The 6 T cell receptor beta chains in this list originate from one sample, sequenced in a study of CD8 T cells in ankylosing spondylitis. From the 5' RACE reads, TCRdb called clonotypes with MiXCR, one entry per CDR3 protein. This sample has 200,000 to 250,000 distinct CDR3 sequences, with more than 9% found just once. Sequenced: blood, either unsorted or a sorted T cell fraction (not recorded which). The receptors here all came from a male donor with ankylosing spondylitis or in good health (not recorded which).

The V call is TRBV7-2, the J call TRBJ1-4, with D hard to call. The CDR3 totals 17 residues. From germline, CDR1 is SGHTA and CDR2 FQGNSA. Trimming took 0 bases from V and 2 from J, leaving 13 bases between them. The CDR3 spells CASSLAELRTTNEKLFF. The CDR3 coding sequence is TGTGCCAGCAGCTTAGCGGAGCTGAGGACGACTAATGAAAAACTGTTTTTT.

This clonotype was counted at least ten times. This chain joins TRBV29-1 and TRBJ1-4; tentatively, D is TRBD1 (6 bases). Germline assignment: CDR1 SQVTM and CDR2 ANQGSEA. CDR3 size: 18 residues. V lost 6 bases and J lost 0, with 23 bases in between. The CDR3 spells CSVRPARGLRTTNEKLFF. The CDR3 DNA sequence: TGCAGCGTCCGGCCTGCCCGGGGGCTCCGAACAACTAATGAAAAACTGTTTTTT.

J is TRBJ2-1 and V is TRBV7-2; D is unclear. The CDR3 loop spans 12 amino acids. Per the germline V gene, CDR1 is SGHTA and CDR2 is FQGNSA. The V end was cut by 2 bases, the J end by 5 bases, with 4 bases between. The CDR3 sequence: CASSLPHNEQFF. The DNA for the CDR3 is TGTGCCAGCAGCTTACCGCACAATGAGCAGTTCTTC.

The chain uses TRBV3-1 and TRBJ2-3, with D possibly being TRBD2 (6 bases). The CDR3 runs to 19 residues. V lost 0 bases to trimming and J lost 0 bases, with 19 bases between them. Germline V gene sequence: CDR1 LGHDT, CDR2 YNNKEL (reference sequence). CDR3: CASSQENLRLVASTDTQYF. CDR3 DNA: TGTGCCAGCAGCCAAGAGAATCTTAGACTAGTAGCTAGCACAGATACGCAGTATTTT.

The gene calls are TRBV20-1 and TRBJ1-2, with D possibly TRBD1 on 5 matching bases. V shed 6 bases and J shed 8 bases, with 13 bases lying between them. The germline gives CDR1 DFQATT, CDR2 SNEGSKA (reference sequence). The CDR3 has 11 amino acids. CDR3 sequence reads: CSAEKGLGYTF. CDR3 sequence (DNA): TGCAGTGCCGAAAAGGGGTTGGGCTACACCTTC.

This clonotype has a handful of counts. The chain combines TRBV7-9 with TRBJ1-1, with D hard to call. Trimming took off 0 bases at V and 1 base at J, with 9 bases between the two ends. This CDR3 has 15 amino acids. The germline V gene has CDR1 SEHNR and CDR2 FQNEAQ (reference sequence). CDR3 in DNA: TGTGCCAGCAGCTTAGCGCCCATAGAGAACACTGAAGCTTTCTTT. Translation gives CASSLAPIENTEAFF.